This T cell receptor beta chain was sequenced for a study of T cell responses to AZD1222 COVID-19 vaccine. On the study more broadly: Pooled samples include second doses given at about 4 or 12 weeks.

The CDR3 has 12 residues. The germline V gene encodes CDR1 SGHDN and CDR2 FVKESK. TCRdb keeps only in-frame clones here, not all; method: immunoSEQ multiplex PCR. Of approximately 150,000 clones listed, approximately 93% are singletons. Whole-study results and caveats: Baseline antibody screening turned up just a handful of seropositive AZD1222 recipients.

Points on this clone: Its antigen is unidentified. The junction departs from the called germline gene at one end, perhaps through a read error.

The genes are TRBV14 and TRBJ1-2, with unresolved D. This receptor was taken from an adult in good health. Material: peripheral blood, obtained on day 0 of AZD1222 vaccination. CDR3 nucleotide sequence: TGTGCCAGCAGCCAAGTTAACCATGGCTACACCTTC. Translating gives CASSQVNHGYTF.